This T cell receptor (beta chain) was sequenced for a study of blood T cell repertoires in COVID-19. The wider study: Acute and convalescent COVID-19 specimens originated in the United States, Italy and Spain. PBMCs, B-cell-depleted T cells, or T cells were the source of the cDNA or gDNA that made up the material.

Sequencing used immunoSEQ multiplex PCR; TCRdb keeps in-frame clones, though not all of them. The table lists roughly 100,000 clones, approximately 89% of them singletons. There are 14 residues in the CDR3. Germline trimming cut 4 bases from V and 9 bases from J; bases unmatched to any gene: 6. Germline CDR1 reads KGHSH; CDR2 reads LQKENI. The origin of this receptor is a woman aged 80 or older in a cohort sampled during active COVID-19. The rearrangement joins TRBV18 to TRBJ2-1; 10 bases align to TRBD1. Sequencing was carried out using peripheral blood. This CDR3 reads CASSLRTGGGEQFF. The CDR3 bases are TGTGCCAGCTCACTAAGGACAGGGGGAGGTGAGCAGTTCTTC.